These 22 T cell receptor beta chains share one sample of origin, sequenced in a study of shared clonotypes between healthy human individuals (dated by TCRdb to between 2020 and 2021). The library was generated by the immunoSEQ multiplex PCR assay. In its TCRdb copy, this immuneACCESS table keeps in-frame sequences only and misses some clones. Where compared with another copy, unresolved V genes explain less than half of these, and the others have no known cause. The sample contains 2 million or so clones, 85% to 95% of them found a single time. The ten largest clonotypes hold more than 0.1% of the sample. What was sequenced was naive CD4+ T cells sorted from blood. The cell subset or site tag for this specimen amounts to: CD45RA+ positively selected. These TCRs come from a man in his late teens or twenties in good health.

This chain joins TRBV6-1 and TRBJ2-1; the match to TRBD1 covers 7 bases. Trimming cost V 3 bases and J 7 bases; bases outside gene matches: 6. Germline assignment: CDR1 MNHNS and CDR2 SASEGT. The CDR3 contains 14 residues. This CDR3 is CASSEKNRGNEQFF. The DNA of the CDR3 is TGTGCCAGCAGTGAGAAAAACAGGGGTAATGAGCAGTTCTTC.

The genes are TRBV19 and TRBJ2-7; TRBD2 aligns across 7 bases. V gave up 0 bases and J gave up 3 bases; unmatched junction bases: 5. Germline-derived CDR1 and CDR2 are LNHDA and SQIVND (reference sequence). This CDR3 has 15 amino acids. CDR3 sequence: CASSIDGGSRYEQYF. In DNA, the CDR3 is TGTGCCAGTAGTATAGACGGCGGGAGCCGCTACGAGCAGTACTTC.

V and J are TRBV7-9 and TRBJ2-3; D is perhaps TRBD1 or TRBD2 (6 bases each). CDR1 is SEHNR and CDR2 is FQNEAQ in the germline V gene (reference sequence). The CDR3 runs to 12 residues. Trimming took 7 bases from V and 5 from J, leaving 10 bases between them. DNA of the CDR3: TGTGCCAGCACCGGAGGGGGAGATACGCAGTATTTT. This gives the protein CASTGGGDTQYF.

The chain combines TRBV2 with TRBJ1-1; D remains ambiguous. The CDR3 sequence is 12 residues long. The V end was cut by 7 bases, the J end by 1 base, with 7 bases between. Per the germline V gene, CDR1 is SNHLY and CDR2 is FYNNEI. The CDR3 loop is CASMGTNTEAFF. CDR3 sequence (DNA): TGTGCCAGCATGGGCACGAACACTGAAGCTTTCTTT.

The chain links TRBV6-5 to TRBJ2-7, with D unclear. V dropped 5 bases and J dropped 0 bases, with 14 bases sitting between them. Germline V gene lookup returns CDR1 MNHEY and CDR2 SVGAGI. The CDR3 extends over 15 amino acids. CDR3 region: CASSPLYASSYEQYF. In nucleotides, the CDR3 is TGTGCCAGCAGTCCCCTTTACGCTTCCTCCTACGAGCAGTACTTC.

The J gene is TRBJ1-1, the V gene TRBV7-2; D is uncertain. The CDR3 loop spans 16 amino acids. CDR1 is SGHTA and CDR2 is FQGNSA in the germline V gene. V was shortened by 1 base and J by 2 bases, with 14 bases between the two germline ends. CDR3 nucleotides: TGTGCCAGCAGCTTAGTCGGCCTAGCGGTAAACACTGAAGCTTTCTTT. Its protein is CASSLVGLAVNTEAFF.

The J gene is TRBJ2-5, the V gene TRBV30; 8 bases align to TRBD2. CDR1 and CDR2 (germline): GTSNPN, SVGIG (reference sequence). The CDR3 loop spans 18 amino acids. CDR3 protein: CASAGAGGAKRIKETQYF. CDR3 nucleotide sequence: TGTGCGTCAGCTGGGGCGGGGGGAGCCAAGCGTATTAAAGAGACCCAGTACTTC.

The chain employs TRBV6-1 and TRBJ2-1; D is unresolved. The germline V gene encodes CDR1 MNHNS and CDR2 SASEGT. The CDR3 is 16 residues long. The ends were cut back, 4 bases at V and 0 bases at J, with 13 bases in the middle. Here the CDR3 DNA reads TGTGCCAGCAGTGCCGCAGGAGATAGCTCCTACAATGAGCAGTTCTTC. This sequence encodes CASSAAGDSSYNEQFF.

V usage is TRBV30 and J usage is TRBJ1-5, with D perhaps matching TRBD1 (5 bases). The V and J ends lost 3 bases and 4 bases respectively, with 13 bases between them. Germline lookup yields CDR1 GTSNPN and CDR2 SVGIG (reference sequence). CDR3 size: 14 residues. Written as DNA, the CDR3 is TGTGCCTGGAGGGGGGGATCCCCTAATCAGCCCCAGCATTTT. Its translation is CAWRGGSPNQPQHF.

The V call is TRBV5-1, the J call TRBJ1-1, with D maybe TRBD1 (6 bases). CDR1 and CDR2 (germline): SGHRS, YFSETQ. Trimming removed 8 bases at V and 1 base at J, with 12 bases between. CDR3 length equals 13 residues. The CDR3 DNA sequence: TGCGCCAGTAAACCGACAGGGAACACTGAAGCTTTCTTT. Protein: CASKPTGNTEAFF. Full variable domain (missing parts from reference TRBV5-1 and TRBJ1-1): KAGVTQTPRYLIKTRGQQVTLSCSPISGHRSVSWYQQTPGQGLQFLFEYFSETQRNKGNFPGRFSGRQFSNSRSEMNVSTLELGDSALYLCASKPTGNTEAFFGQGTRLTVV.

The rearrangement links TRBV6-1 to TRBJ1-6; 7 bases match TRBD1. The CDR3 runs to 17 residues. Germline CDR1 and CDR2: MNHNS and SASEGT. The V gene end was trimmed by 4 bases and the J gene end by 7 bases; junction bases not matched to a gene: 13. Here the CDR3 DNA reads TGTGCCAGCAGTGGACTAGGGACAGTGGCCGTGAATTCACCCCTCCACTTT. It yields the protein CASSGLGTVAVNSPLHF.

The chain links TRBV27 to TRBJ2-1; TRBD1 matches 7 bases. The V and J ends lost 8 bases and 6 bases, in that order; junction bases with no gene match: 10. The germline V gene has CDR1 MNHEY and CDR2 SMNVEV (reference sequence). The length of the CDR3 is 14 residues. The CDR3 loop is CASVRDSNINEQFF. The CDR3 nucleotides are TGTGCCAGCGTTCGGGACAGTAACATCAATGAGCAGTTCTTC.

The chain combines TRBV2 with TRBJ2-1; possibly TRBD1 for D (6 bases). Looked up from germline, CDR1 is SNHLY and CDR2 is FYNNEI. The CDR3 is made up of 13 amino acids. The ends were cut back, 4 bases at V and 4 bases at J, with 8 bases in the middle. CDR3 region: CASSGDRYNEQFF. The CDR3 region has the DNA TGTGCCAGCAGTGGAGACAGGTACAATGAGCAGTTCTTC.

As regards this clone: This sample also contains other DNA sequences that code for the same CDR3. This chain uses TRBV18 with TRBJ2-5; 7 nucleotides line up with TRBD1. With 5 bases clipped from V and 2 bases from J, the junction kept 2 bases outside the gene matches. Germline CDR1 reads KGHSH; CDR2 reads LQKENI. The CDR3 is made up of 13 amino acids. In DNA, the CDR3 is TGTGCCAGCTCAAGGGGACAGCAAGAGACCCAGTACTTC. Its protein is CASSRGQQETQYF.

This chain joins TRBV9 and TRBJ2-7; the match to TRBD1 covers 11 bases. V lost 3 bases to trimming and J lost 6 bases; unmatched junction nucleotides: 2. Germline CDR1 is SGDLS and CDR2 is YYNGEE. CDR3 size: 13 residues. This CDR3 is CASSAGTGGEQYF. The CDR3 DNA reads TGTGCCAGCAGCGCCGGGACAGGGGGCGAGCAGTACTTC.

The rearrangement uses TRBV5-1 and TRBJ2-7, with 11 nucleotides matching TRBD1. The trim removed 3 bases at V and 4 bases at J, leaving 3 bases unmatched. The germline V gene has CDR1 SGHRS and CDR2 YFSETQ. The CDR3 covers 14 residues. In nucleotides, the CDR3 is TGCGCCAGCAGCTGGGGACAGGGGGTGTACGAGCAGTACTTC. Its protein is CASSWGQGVYEQYF. The complete variable domain, with remaining parts taken from reference TRBV5-1 and TRBJ2-7, reads KAGVTQTPRYLIKTRGQQVTLSCSPISGHRSVSWYQQTPGQGLQFLFEYFSETQRNKGNFPGRFSGRQFSNSRSEMNVSTLELGDSALYLCASSWGQGVYEQYFGPGTRLTVT.

The chain combines TRBV6-5 with TRBJ1-6; D call uncertain. Trimming shortened V by 11 bases and J by 0 bases, and 14 bases separated the two germline ends. This CDR3 is built from 15 residues. Germline V gene data show CDR1 as MNHEY and CDR2 as SVGAGI. The CDR3 is CASRSQSSYNSPLHF. The DNA of the CDR3 is TGTGCCTCCAGGAGTCAAAGCTCCTATAATTCACCCCTCCACTTT.

DNA of the CDR3: TGTGCCAGCAGCTCAGGGGGCCAGGGGAAGGACTACGGGGAGCTGTTTTTT. It specifies CASSSGGQGKDYGELFF. This chain joins TRBV7-9 and TRBJ2-2, with TRBD1 matching over 8 bases. Trimming took 4 bases from V and 7 from J; bases not matched to a gene: 14. Germline CDR1 reads SEHNR; CDR2 reads FQNEAQ (reference sequence). CDR3 length: 17 amino acids. Full variable domain (rest looked up from reference TRBV7-9 and TRBJ2-2): DTGVSQNPRHKITKRGQNVTFRCDPISEHNRLYWYRQTLGQGPEFLTYFQNEAQLEKSRLLSDRFSAERPKGSFSTLEIQRTEQGDSAMYLCASSSGGQGKDYGELFFGEGSRLTVL.

About this clone itself: A much larger clone lies one base from this, so it may be a read error. This sample also contains other DNA sequences that code for the same CDR3. This sequence joins TRBV7-2 and TRBJ2-2; no definite D call. This CDR3 spans 13 amino acids. Germline-derived CDR1 and CDR2 are SGHTA and FQGNSA. The germline V and J ends were trimmed by 1 base and 4 bases, with 4 bases remaining between them. This CDR3 reads CASSLDGTGELFF. For the CDR3, the DNA is TGTGCCAGCAGCTTAGACGGCACCGGGGAGCTGTTTTTT. Supplemented by reference TRBV7-2 and TRBJ2-2, the full variable domain reads GAGVSQSPSNKVTEKGKDVELRCDPISGHTALYWYRQSLGQGLEFLIYFQGNSAPDKSGLPSDRFSAERTGGSVSTLTIQRTQQEDSAVYLCASSLDGTGELFFGEGSRLTVL.

This clone appeared once. This CDR3 is also generated by other DNA sequences in the sample. The chain is built from TRBV5-1 and TRBJ2-3; D gene ambiguous. V dropped 4 bases and J dropped 2 bases, with 8 bases sitting between them. Germline V gene data show CDR1 as SGHRS and CDR2 as YFSETQ. The CDR3 runs to 13 residues. The CDR3 region has the DNA TGCGCCAGCAGCCCCTCGTCCACAGATACGCAGTATTTT. The encoded protein is CASSPSSTDTQYF.

This clone is a singleton in its sample. V and J are TRBV4-1 and TRBJ1-3; the D is unclear. Germline-derived CDR1 and CDR2 are MGHRA and YSYEKL. CDR3 length: 15 residues. The V end was cut by 0 bases, the J end by 4 bases, with 10 bases between. CDR3 protein: CASSQEGSGGNTIYF. CDR3 nucleotides: TGCGCCAGCAGCCAAGAGGGATCAGGAGGAAACACCATATATTTT.

The V call is TRBV5-1, the J call TRBJ1-6; 10 positions agree with TRBD1. The CDR3 has 16 residues. Germline CDR1 reads SGHRS; CDR2 reads YFSETQ. J lost 10 bases, V lost 4 bases, and 11 bases had no gene match. The CDR3 loop reads CASSALSGTGDSPLHF. The CDR3 DNA reads as TGCGCCAGCAGCGCCCTCTCCGGGACAGGGGACTCACCCCTCCACTTT.